A selection of T cell receptor beta chains follows, all from one sample in a study of blood T cell repertoires in COVID-19. Libraries were prepared by immunoSEQ multiplex PCR; TCRdb keeps only in-frame clonotypes and omits some of them. Here the sample spans approximately 25,000 clones, approximately 75% being singletons. What was sequenced was peripheral blood. The receptors derive from a woman between 70 and 85 years old with COVID-19, enrolled during active disease. Each CDR3 is given with its conserved first and last residue. A D gene is named only where the DNA matches it firmly. The listing skips clone size in some rows; elsewhere it reads once, few, many or a size class.

D: TRBD2
J: TRBJ2-4
size: NA
length: 17
V: TRBV7-9
CDR3: CASTPPSTSGVTNIQYF
DNA: TGTGCCAGCACCCCTCCCTCCACTAGCGGGGTGACAAACATTCAGTACTTC

D: TRBD2
J: TRBJ2-1
size: NA
length: 16
V: TRBV29-1
CDR3: CSVEDRGTSGTHEQFF
DNA: TGCAGCGTTGAAGATCGGGGGACTAGCGGGACGCATGAGCAGTTCTTC

D: NA
J: TRBJ1-1
size: NA
length: 13
V: TRBV6-5
CDR3: CASKREMNTEAFF
DNA: TGTGCCAGCAAACGGGAAATGAACACTGAAGCTTTCTTT

D: TRBD2
J: TRBJ2-2
size: NA
length: 15
V: TRBV9
CDR3: CASSVSGGNTGELFF
DNA: TGTGCCAGCAGCGTTAGCGGGGGGAACACCGGGGAGCTGTTTTTT

D: NA
J: TRBJ2-5
size: NA
length: 13
V: TRBV5-1
CDR3: CASSLWGRETQYF
DNA: TGCGCCAGCAGCTTGTGGGGGCGGGAGACCCAGTACTTC

D: NA
J: TRBJ1-1
size: NA
length: 14
V: TRBV3-1/TRBV3-2
CDR3: CASSQGLWNTEAFF
DNA: TGTGCCAGCAGTCAAGGACTGTGGAACACTGAAGCTTTCTTT

D: NA
J: TRBJ2-7
size: NA
length: 16
V: TRBV11-3
CDR3: CASSLSSLQYENEQYF
DNA: TGTGCCAGCAGCTTAAGTTCGCTACAGTATGAAAACGAGCAGTACTTC

D: NA
J: TRBJ1-2
size: few
length: 14
V: TRBV25-1
CDR3: CASSEGGDNYGYTF
DNA: TGTGCCAGCAGTGAAGGAGGGGACAACTATGGCTACACCTTC

D: TRBD1
J: TRBJ1-1
size: few
length: 14
V: TRBV5-4
CDR3: CASSPATGGTEAFF
DNA: TGTGCCAGCAGCCCCGCGACAGGGGGAACTGAAGCTTTCTTT

D: NA
J: TRBJ2-3
size: NA
length: 15
V: TRBV3-1/TRBV3-2
CDR3: CASSSQGGRTDTQYF
DNA: TGTGCCAGCAGCTCCCAGGGAGGCCGGACAGATACGCAGTATTTT

D: NA
J: TRBJ1-1
size: once
length: 12
V: TRBV2
CDR3: CASSELTAEAFF
DNA: TGTGCCAGCAGTGAGTTGACAGCCGAAGCTTTCTTT

D: TRBD1
J: TRBJ1-2
size: once
length: 13
V: TRBV19
CDR3: CASSRDRDYGYTF
DNA: TGTGCCAGTAGCCGCGACAGGGACTATGGCTACACCTTC

D: TRBD1
J: TRBJ1-2
size: NA
length: 17
V: TRBV29-1
CDR3: CSVEDKWAAGGIYGYTF
DNA: TGCAGCGTTGAAGATAAGTGGGCGGCAGGGGGCATCTATGGCTACACCTTC

D: NA
J: TRBJ1-6
size: NA
length: 13
V: TRBV27
CDR3: CASSFRVNSPLHF
DNA: TGTGCCAGCAGTTTCCGGGTAAATTCACCCCTCCACTTT

D: TRBD1
J: TRBJ1-1
size: NA
length: 15
V: TRBV4-2
CDR3: CASSQTRQGAAEAFF
DNA: TGTGCCAGCAGCCAAACCCGACAGGGGGCGGCTGAAGCTTTCTTT

D: NA
J: TRBJ1-5
size: NA
length: 13
V: TRBV4-2
CDR3: CASSQKEAPPQHF
DNA: TGTGCCAGCAGCCAAAAAGAGGCACCGCCCCAGCATTTT

D: NA
J: TRBJ1-5
size: NA
length: 20
V: TRBV21-1
CDR3: CASSKGGAHRGGGGNQPQHF
DNA: TGTGCCAGCAGCAAAGGTGGGGCTCACAGGGGCGGTGGTGGCAATCAGCCCCAGCATTTT

D: NA
J: TRBJ2-3
size: NA
length: 17
V: TRBV18
CDR3: CASSPLLLTPHTDTQYF
DNA: TGTGCCAGCTCACCACTTCTCCTAACCCCCCACACAGATACGCAGTATTTT

D: NA
J: TRBJ1-6
size: NA
length: 13
V: TRBV5-4
CDR3: CASRGTYNSPLHF
DNA: TGTGCCAGCAGGGGCACATATAATTCACCCCTCCACTTT